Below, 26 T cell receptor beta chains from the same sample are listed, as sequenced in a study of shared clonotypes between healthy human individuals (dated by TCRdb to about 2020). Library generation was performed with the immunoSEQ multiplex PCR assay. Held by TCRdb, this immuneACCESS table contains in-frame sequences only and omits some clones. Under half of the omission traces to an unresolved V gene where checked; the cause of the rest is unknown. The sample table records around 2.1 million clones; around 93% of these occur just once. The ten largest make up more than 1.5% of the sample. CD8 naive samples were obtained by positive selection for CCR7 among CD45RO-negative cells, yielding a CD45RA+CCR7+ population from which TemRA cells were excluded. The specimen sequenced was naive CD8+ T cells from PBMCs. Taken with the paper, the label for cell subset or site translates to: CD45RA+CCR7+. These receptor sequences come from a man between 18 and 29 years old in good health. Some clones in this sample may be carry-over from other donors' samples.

The CDR3 reads CASSGLTYPDTQYF. CDR3 nucleotides: TGTGCCAGTAGTGGACTAACCTACCCGGATACGCAGTATTTT. The chain combines TRBV19 with TRBJ2-3; D is perhaps TRBD2 (6 bases). V lost 5 bases to trimming and J lost 6 bases, with 15 bases between them. CDR1 LNHDA and CDR2 SQIVND come from the germline V gene (reference sequence). CDR3 size: 14 residues.

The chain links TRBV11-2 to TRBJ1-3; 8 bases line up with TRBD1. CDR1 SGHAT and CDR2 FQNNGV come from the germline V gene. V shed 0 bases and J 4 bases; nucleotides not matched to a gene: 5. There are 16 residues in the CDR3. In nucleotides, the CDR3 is TGTGCCAGCAGCTTAGATACGGACAGGGTAGGAAACACCATATATTTT. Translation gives CASSLDTDRVGNTIYF. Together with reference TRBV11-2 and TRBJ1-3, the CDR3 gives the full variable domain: EAGVAQSPRYKIIEKRQSVAFWCNPISGHATLYWYQQILGQGPKLLIQFQNNGVVDDSQLPKDRFSAERLKGVDSTLKIQPAKLEDSAVYLCASSLDTDRVGNTIYFGEGSWLTVV.

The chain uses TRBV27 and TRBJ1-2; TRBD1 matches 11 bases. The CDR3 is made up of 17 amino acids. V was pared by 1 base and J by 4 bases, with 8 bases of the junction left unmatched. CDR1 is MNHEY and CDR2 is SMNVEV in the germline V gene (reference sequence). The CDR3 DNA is TGTGCCAGCAGTTTATTAGCCGGGACAGGGGGGACCTATGGCTACACCTTC. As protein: CASSLLAGTGGTYGYTF.

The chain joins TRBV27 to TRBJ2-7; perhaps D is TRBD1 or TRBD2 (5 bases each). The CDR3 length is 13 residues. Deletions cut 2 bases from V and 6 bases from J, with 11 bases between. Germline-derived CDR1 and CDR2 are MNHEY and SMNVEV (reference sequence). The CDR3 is CASSLTGRFEQYF. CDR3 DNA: TGTGCCAGCAGTTTAACGGGGCGGTTCGAGCAGTACTTC.

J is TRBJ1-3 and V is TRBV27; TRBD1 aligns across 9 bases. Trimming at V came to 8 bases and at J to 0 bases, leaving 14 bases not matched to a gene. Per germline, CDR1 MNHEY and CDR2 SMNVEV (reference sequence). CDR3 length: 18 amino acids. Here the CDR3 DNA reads TGTGCCAGCCTTCCTTTAACAGGGGGCCATCGCTCTGGAAACACCATATATTTT. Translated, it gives CASLPLTGGHRSGNTIYF.

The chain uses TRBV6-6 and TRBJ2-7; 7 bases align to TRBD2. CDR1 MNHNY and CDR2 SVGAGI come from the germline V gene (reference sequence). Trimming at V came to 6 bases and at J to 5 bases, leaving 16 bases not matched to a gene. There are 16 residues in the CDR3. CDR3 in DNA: TGTGCCAGCAGCCCTACCACGACTAGCCGGTTCGACGAGCAGTACTTC. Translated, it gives CASSPTTTSRFDEQYF.

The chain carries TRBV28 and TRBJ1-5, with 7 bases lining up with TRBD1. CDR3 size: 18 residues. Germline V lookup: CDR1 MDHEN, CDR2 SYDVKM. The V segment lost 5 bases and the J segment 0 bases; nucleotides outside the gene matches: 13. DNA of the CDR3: TGTGCCAGCAGTCCTACAGGGGCCCTCCGATATAGCAATCAGCCCCAGCATTTT. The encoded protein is CASSPTGALRYSNQPQHF.

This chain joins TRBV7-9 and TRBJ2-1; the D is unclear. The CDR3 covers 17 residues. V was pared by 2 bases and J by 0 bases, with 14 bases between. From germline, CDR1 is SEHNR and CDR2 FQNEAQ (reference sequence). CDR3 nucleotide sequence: TGTGCCAGCAGCTTAACCCCCCATAGCAGCTCCTACAATGAGCAGTTCTTC. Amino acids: CASSLTPHSSSYNEQFF.

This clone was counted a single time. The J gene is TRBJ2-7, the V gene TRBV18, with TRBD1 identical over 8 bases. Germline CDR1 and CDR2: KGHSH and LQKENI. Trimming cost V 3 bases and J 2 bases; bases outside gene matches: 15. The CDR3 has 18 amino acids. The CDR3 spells CASSPGQGGVDPTYEQYF. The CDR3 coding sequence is TGTGCCAGCTCACCCGGACAGGGCGGGGTAGACCCAACCTACGAGCAGTACTTC.

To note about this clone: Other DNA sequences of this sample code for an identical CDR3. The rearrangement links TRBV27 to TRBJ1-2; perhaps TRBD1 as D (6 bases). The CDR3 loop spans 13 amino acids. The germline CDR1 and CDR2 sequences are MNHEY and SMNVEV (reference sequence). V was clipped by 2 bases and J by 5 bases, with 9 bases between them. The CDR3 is CASSLRTGYGYTF. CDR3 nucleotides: TGTGCCAGCAGTTTAAGAACAGGGTATGGCTACACCTTC.

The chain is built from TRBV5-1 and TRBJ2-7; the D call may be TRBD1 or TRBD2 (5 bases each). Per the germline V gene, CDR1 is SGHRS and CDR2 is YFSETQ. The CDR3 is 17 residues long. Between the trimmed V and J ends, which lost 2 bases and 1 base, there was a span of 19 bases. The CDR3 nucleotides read TGCGCCAGCAGCTTATTGTGGGACGCAGGGCGGTCCTACGAGCAGTACTTC. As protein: CASSLLWDAGRSYEQYF.

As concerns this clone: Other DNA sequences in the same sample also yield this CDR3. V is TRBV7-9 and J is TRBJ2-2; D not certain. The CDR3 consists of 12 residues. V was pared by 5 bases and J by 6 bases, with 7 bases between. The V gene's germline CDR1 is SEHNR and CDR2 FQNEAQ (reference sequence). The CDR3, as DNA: TGTGCCAGCAGCCCACCGGCCGGGGAGCTGTTTTTT. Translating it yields CASSPPAGELFF.

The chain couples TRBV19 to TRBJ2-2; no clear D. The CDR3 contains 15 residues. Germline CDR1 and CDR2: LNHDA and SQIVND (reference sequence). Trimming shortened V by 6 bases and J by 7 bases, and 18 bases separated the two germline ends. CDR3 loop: CASSYFGGPGGELFF. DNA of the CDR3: TGTGCCAGTAGCTATTTCGGTGGACCGGGCGGGGAGCTGTTTTTT.

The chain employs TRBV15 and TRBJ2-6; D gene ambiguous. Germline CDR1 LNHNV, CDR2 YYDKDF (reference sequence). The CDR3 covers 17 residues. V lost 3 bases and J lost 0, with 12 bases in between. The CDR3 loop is CATSREEVLSGANVLTF. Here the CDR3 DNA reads TGTGCCACCAGCAGGGAAGAGGTACTCTCTGGGGCCAACGTCCTGACTTTC.

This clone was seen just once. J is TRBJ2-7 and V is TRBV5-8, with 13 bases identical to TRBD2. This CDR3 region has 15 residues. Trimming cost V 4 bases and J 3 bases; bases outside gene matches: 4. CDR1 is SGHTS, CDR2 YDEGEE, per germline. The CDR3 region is CASSLGLAGNYEQYF. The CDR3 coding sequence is TGTGCCAGCAGCCTGGGACTAGCGGGGAACTACGAGCAGTACTTC.

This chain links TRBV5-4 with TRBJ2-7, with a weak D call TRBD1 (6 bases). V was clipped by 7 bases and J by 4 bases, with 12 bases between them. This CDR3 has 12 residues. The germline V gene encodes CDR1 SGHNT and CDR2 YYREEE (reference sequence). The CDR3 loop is CASGRGDYEQYF. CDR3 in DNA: TGTGCCAGCGGCAGGGGTGATTACGAGCAGTACTTC. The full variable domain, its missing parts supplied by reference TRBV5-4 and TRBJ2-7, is ETGVTQSPTHLIKTRGQQVTLRCSSQSGHNTVSWYQQALGQGPQFIFQYYREEENGRGNFPPRFSGLQFPNYSSELNVNALELDDSALYLCASGRGDYEQYFGPGTRLTVT.

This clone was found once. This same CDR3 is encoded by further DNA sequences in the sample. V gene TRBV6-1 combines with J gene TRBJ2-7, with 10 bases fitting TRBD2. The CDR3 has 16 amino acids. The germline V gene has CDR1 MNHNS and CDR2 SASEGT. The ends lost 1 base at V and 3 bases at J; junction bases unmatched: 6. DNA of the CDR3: TGTGCCAGCAGTGAAGGAGTACTAGCGGGAATCTACGAGCAGTACTTC. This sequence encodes CASSEGVLAGIYEQYF.

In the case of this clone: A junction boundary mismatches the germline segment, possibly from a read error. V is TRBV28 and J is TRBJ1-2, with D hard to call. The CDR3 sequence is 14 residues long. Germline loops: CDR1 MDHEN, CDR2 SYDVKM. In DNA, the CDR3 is TGTGCCGGCAGTTTTGGGCGGACTAACTATGGCTACACCTTC. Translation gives CAGSFGRTNYGYTF.

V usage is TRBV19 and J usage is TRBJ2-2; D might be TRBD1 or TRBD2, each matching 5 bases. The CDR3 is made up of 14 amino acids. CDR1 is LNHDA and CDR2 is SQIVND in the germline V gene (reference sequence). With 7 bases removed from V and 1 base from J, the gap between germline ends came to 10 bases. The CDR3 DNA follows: TGTGCCAGTATGGGACGGGTGAACACCGGGGAGCTGTTTTTT. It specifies CASMGRVNTGELFF.

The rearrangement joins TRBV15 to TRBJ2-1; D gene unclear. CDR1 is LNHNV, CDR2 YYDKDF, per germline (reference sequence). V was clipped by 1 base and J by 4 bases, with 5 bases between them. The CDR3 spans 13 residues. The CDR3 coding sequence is TGTGCCACCAGCAGAGTGTCGTACAATGAGCAGTTCTTC. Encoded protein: CATSRVSYNEQFF.

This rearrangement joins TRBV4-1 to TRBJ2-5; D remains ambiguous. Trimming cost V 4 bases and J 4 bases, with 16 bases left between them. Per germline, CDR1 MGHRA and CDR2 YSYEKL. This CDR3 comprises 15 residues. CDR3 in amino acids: CASSPSIHGSETQYF. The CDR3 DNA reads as TGCGCCAGCAGCCCCTCCATTCATGGGTCAGAGACCCAGTACTTC.

In DNA, the CDR3 is TGTGCCAGCAGTTACGCCATTCAGGGTAATGAAAAACTGTTTTTT. Protein: CASSYAIQGNEKLFF. This chain links TRBV6-5 with TRBJ1-4; TRBD1 might be the D (5 bases). This CDR3 is built from 15 residues. V lost 2 bases and J lost 4, with 11 bases in between. CDR1 and CDR2 (germline): MNHEY, SVGAGI.

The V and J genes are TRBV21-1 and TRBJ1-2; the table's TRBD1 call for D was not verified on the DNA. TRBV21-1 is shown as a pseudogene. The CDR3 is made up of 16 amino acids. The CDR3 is CASNLEGTGANYGYTF. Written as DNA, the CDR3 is TGTGCCAGCAACTTAGAAGGGACAGGGGCTAACTATGGCTACACCTTC.

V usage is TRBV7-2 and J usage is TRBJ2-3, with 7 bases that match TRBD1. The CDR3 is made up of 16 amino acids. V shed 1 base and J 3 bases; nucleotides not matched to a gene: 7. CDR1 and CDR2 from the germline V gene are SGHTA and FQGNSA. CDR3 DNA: TGTGCCAGCAGCTTAGGGACAGGAATAATGACAGATACGCAGTATTTT. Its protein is CASSLGTGIMTDTQYF.

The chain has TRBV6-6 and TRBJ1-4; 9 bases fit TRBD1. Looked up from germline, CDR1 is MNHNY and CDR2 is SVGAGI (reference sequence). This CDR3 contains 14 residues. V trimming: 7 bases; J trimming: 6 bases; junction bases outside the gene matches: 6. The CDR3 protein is CASNTRTGDEKLFF. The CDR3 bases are TGTGCCAGCAATACAAGGACAGGGGATGAAAAACTGTTTTTT.

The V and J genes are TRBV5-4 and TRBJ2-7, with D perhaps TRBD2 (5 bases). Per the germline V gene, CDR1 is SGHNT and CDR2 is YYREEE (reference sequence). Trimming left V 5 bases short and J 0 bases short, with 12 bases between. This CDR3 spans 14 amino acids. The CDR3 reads CASSPQRSSYEQYF. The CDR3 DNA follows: TGTGCCAGCAGTCCTCAGCGGAGCTCCTACGAGCAGTACTTC.